This TCR beta chain was recorded in a study of response to subunit inactivated influenza vaccine. Whole-study findings and limits: It was suggested by the authors that few new T cells are recruited by each seasonal influenza vaccination.

Per germline, CDR1 SGHTA and CDR2 FQGNSA. The ends were cut back, 6 bases at V and 8 bases at J, with 13 bases in the middle. The CDR3 is 12 amino acids. This clonotype was detected many times. The antigen remains undetermined. TCRdb called the RT-PCR reads again in MiXCR, with one record for every CDR3 protein. The table shows 400,000 to 650,000 distinct CDR3 sequences, with around 7.7% occurring only once. Sequenced here: PBMCs from blood, sampled less than 30 months after vaccination. The gene calls are TRBV7-2 and TRBJ1-1, with a weak D call TRBD1 (6 bases). The sequence derives from a man aged 50 to 69 who received an inactivated influenza vaccine. DNA for the CDR3: TGTGCCAGCAGAACCGGGACACAAGAAGCTTTCTTT. It specifies CASRTGTQEAFF.